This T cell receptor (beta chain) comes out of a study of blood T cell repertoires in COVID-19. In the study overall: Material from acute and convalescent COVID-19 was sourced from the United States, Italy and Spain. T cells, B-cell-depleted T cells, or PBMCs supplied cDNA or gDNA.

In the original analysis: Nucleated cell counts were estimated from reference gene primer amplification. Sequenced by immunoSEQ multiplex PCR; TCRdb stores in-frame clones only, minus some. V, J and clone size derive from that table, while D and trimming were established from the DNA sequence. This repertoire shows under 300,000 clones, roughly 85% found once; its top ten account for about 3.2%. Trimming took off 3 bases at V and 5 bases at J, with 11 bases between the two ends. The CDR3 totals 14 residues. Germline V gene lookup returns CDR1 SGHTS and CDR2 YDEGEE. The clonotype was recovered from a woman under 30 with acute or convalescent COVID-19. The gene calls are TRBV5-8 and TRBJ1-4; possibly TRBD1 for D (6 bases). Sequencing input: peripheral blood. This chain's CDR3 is CASSSLTGNEKLFF. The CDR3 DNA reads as TGTGCCAGCAGCTCCCTGACAGGAAATGAAAAACTGTTTTTT.